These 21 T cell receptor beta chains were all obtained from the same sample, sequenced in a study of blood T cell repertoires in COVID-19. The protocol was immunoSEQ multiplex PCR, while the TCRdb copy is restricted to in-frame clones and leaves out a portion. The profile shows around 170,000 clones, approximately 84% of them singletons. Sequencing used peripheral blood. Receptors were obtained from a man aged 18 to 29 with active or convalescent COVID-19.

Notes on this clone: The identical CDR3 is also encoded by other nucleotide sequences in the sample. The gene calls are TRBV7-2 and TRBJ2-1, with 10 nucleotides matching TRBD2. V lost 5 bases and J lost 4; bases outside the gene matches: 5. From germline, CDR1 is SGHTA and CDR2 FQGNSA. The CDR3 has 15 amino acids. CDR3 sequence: CASSPLAGVYNEQFF. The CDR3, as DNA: TGTGCCAGCAGCCCCCTAGCGGGGGTGTACAATGAGCAGTTCTTC.

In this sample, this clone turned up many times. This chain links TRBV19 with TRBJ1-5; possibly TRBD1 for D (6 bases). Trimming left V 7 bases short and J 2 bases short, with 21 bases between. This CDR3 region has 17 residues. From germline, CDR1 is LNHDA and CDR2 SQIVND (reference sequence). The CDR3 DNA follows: TGTGCCAGTACCATTGGCCGGGGGGGCAAAGGCAATCAGCCCCAGCATTTT. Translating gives CASTIGRGGKGNQPQHF.

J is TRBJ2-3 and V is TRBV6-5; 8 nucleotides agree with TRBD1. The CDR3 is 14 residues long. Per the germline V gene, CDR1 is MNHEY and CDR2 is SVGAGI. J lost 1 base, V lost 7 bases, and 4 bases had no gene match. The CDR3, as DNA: TGTGCCAGCAAGGACAGGGTGGGCACAGATACGCAGTATTTT. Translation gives CASKDRVGTDTQYF.

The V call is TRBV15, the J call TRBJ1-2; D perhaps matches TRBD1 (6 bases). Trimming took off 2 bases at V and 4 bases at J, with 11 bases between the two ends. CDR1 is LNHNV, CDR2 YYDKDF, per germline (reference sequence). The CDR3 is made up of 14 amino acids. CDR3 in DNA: TGTGCCACCAGCAGAAGAGACAGGACCTATGGCTACACCTTC. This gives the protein CATSRRDRTYGYTF. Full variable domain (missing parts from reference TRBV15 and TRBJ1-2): DAMVIQNPRYQVTQFGKPVTLSCSQTLNHNVMYWYQQKSSQAPKLLFHYYDKDFNNEADTPDNFQSRRPNTSFCFLDIRSPGLGDTAMYLCATSRRDRTYGYTFGSGTRLTVV.

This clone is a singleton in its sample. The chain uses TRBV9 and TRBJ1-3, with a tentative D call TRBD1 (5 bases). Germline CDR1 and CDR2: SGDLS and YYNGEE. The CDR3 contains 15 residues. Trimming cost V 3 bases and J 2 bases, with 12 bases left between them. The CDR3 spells CASSGSGLTGNTIYF. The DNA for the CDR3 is TGTGCCAGCAGCGGCTCGGGACTGACTGGAAACACCATATATTTT.

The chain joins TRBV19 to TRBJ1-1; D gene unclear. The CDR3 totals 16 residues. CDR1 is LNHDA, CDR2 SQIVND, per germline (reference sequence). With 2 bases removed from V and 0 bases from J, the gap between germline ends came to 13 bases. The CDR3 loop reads CASSIISDSMNTEAFF. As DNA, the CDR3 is TGTGCCAGTAGTATAATCAGCGATTCTATGAACACTGAAGCTTTCTTT.

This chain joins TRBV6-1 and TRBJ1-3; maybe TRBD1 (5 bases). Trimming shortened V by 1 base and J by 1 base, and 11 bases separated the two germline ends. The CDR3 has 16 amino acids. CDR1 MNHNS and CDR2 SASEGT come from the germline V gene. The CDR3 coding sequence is TGTGCCAGCAGTGAAGGCGGGGGGGGTTCTGGAAACACCATATATTTT. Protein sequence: CASSEGGGGSGNTIYF.

The CDR3 DNA sequence: TGTGCCAGCAGCTTGGAGGCGGGGATGGAGGGGGAGACCCAGTACTTC. Translation gives CASSLEAGMEGETQYF. This chain links TRBV5-6 with TRBJ2-5, with D perhaps TRBD2 (6 bases). CDR3 size: 16 residues. Germline CDR1 is SGHDT and CDR2 is YYEEEE. The V end lost 0 bases, the J end lost 5 bases, and 17 bases lay between the germline ends. The full variable domain, completed using reference TRBV5-6 and TRBJ2-5, is DAGVTQSPTHLIKTRGQQVTLRCSPKSGHDTVSWYQQALGQGPQFIFQYYEEEERQRGNFPDRFSGHQFPNYSSELNVNALLLGDSALYLCASSLEAGMEGETQYFGPGTRLLVL.

The CDR3: CATSDSRESSYEQYF. In nucleotides, the CDR3 is TGTGCCACCAGTGATTCGCGGGAGTCGTCCTACGAGCAGTACTTC. The chain recombines TRBV24-1 with TRBJ2-7; 7 nucleotides agree with TRBD2. The germline CDR1 and CDR2 sequences are KGHDR and SFDVKD. The CDR3 contains 15 residues. V lost 2 bases to trimming and J lost 1 base; unmatched junction nucleotides: 4.

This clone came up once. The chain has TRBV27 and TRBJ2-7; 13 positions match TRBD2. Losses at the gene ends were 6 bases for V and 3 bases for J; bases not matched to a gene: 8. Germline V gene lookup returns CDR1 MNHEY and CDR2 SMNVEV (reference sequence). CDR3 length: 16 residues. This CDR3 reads CASSRLAGGSFYEQYF. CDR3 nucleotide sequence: TGTGCCAGCAGCCGACTAGCGGGGGGTTCCTTCTACGAGCAGTACTTC.

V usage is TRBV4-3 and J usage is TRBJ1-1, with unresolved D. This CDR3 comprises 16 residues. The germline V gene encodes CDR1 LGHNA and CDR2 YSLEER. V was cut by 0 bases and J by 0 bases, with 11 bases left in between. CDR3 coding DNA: TGCGCCAGCAGCCAAGATTCCGGCAGGCTGAACACTGAAGCTTTCTTT. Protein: CASSQDSGRLNTEAFF.

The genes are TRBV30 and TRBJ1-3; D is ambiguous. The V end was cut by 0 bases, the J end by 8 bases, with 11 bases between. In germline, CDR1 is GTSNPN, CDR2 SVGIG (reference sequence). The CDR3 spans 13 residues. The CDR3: CAWSVFGIDTIYF. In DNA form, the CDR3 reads TGTGCCTGGAGTGTATTCGGGATAGACACCATATATTTT.

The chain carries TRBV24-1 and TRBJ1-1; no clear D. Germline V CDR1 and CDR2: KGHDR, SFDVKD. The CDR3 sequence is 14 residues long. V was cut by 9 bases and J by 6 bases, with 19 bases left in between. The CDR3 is CATVVCSRGPEAFF. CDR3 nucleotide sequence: TGTGCCACCGTGGTCTGTAGCCGCGGCCCTGAAGCTTTCTTT.

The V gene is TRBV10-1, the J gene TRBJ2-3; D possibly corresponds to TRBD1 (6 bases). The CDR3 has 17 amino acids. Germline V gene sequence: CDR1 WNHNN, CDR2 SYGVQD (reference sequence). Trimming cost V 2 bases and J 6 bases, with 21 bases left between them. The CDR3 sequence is CASSEITNREQGDTQYF. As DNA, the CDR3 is TGCGCCAGCAGTGAGATAACTAACAGGGAGCAAGGGGATACGCAGTATTTT.

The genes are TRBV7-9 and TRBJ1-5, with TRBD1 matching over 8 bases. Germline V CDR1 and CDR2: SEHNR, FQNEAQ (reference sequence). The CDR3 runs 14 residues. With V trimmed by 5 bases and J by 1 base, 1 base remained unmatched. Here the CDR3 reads CASSRDRSNQPQHF. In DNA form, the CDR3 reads TGTGCCAGCAGCCGGGACAGGAGCAATCAGCCCCAGCATTTT.

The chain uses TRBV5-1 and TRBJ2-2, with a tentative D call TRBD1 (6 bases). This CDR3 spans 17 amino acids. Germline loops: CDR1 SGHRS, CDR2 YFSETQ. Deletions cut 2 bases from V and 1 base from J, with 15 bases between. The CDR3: CASSFWMTGVNTGELFF. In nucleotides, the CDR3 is TGCGCCAGCAGCTTTTGGATGACAGGCGTGAACACCGGGGAGCTGTTTTTT. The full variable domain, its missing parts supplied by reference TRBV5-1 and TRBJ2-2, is KAGVTQTPRYLIKTRGQQVTLSCSPISGHRSVSWYQQTPGQGLQFLFEYFSETQRNKGNFPGRFSGRQFSNSRSEMNVSTLELGDSALYLCASSFWMTGVNTGELFFGEGSRLTVL.

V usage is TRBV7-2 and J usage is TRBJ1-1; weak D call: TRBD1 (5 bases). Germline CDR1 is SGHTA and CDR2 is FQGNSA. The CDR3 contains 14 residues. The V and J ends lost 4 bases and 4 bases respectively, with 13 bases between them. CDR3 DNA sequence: TGTGCCAGCAGCTGGGGGGTTGGAGGCACTGAAGCTTTCTTT. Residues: CASSWGVGGTEAFF.

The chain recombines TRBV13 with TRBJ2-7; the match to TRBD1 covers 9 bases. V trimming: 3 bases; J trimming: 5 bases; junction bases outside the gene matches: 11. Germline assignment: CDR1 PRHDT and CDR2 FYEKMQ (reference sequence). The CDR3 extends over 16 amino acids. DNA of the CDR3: TGTGCCAGCAGCTTCAACCGGGACAGGGTAAGAAACGAGCAGTACTTC. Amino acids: CASSFNRDRVRNEQYF.

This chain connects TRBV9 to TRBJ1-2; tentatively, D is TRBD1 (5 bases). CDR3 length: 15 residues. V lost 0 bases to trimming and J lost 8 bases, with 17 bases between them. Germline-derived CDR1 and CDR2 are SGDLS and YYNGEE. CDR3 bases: TGTGCCAGCAGCGTAGGCGCTACGGACAATAGAGGCTACACCTTC. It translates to CASSVGATDNRGYTF.

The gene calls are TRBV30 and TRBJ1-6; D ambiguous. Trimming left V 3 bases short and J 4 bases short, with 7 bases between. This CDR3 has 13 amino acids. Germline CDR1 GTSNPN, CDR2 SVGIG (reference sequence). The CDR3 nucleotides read TGTGCCTGGAGGGCTTCATATAATTCACCCCTCCACTTT. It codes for CAWRASYNSPLHF.

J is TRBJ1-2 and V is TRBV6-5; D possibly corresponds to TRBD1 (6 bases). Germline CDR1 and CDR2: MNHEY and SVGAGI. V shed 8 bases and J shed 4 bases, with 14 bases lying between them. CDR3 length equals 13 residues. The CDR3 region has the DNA TGTGCCAGCGAAAACACAGGGAGCTATGGCTACACCTTC. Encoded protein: CASENTGSYGYTF.